This is a list of T cell receptor beta chains from one sample in a study of blood T cell repertoires in COVID-19. Only in-frame clones appear in the TCRdb table, and some are missing; sequencing was by immunoSEQ multiplex PCR. The data contain 110,000 to 150,000 clones, around 90% of them singletons. The sequenced sample consisted of peripheral blood. The receptor source for this set is an older man with acute or convalescent COVID-19. The CDR3 runs from the conserved cysteine through the conserved F or W. D genes are given only for firm matches. Expanded clones are given a class, and other clones once, few, many or no size at all.

>TRBV7-9|TRBD1|-|TRBJ1-3
CASSKQGALGNTIYF
TGTGCCAGCAGCAAACAGGGGGCACTTGGAAACACCATATATTTT
>TRBV2|TRBD2|-|TRBJ2-2
CASSPGLAGTGELFF
TGTGCCAGCAGTCCGGGACTAGCGGGCACCGGGGAGCTGTTTTTT
>TRBV12-5|-|-|TRBJ2-5
CASGYQAGQYF
TGTGCTAGTGGTTATCAGGCAGGCCAGTACTTC
>TRBV19|TRBD1|-|TRBJ1-2
CASSIAGTGDGYTF
TGTGCCAGTAGTATAGCAGGGACAGGGGACGGCTACACCTTC
>TRBV15|-|-|TRBJ1-1
CATSRVPGWETEAFF
TGTGCCACCAGCAGAGTACCGGGATGGGAAACTGAAGCTTTCTTT
>TRBV6-2/TRBV6-3|-|-|TRBJ2-1
CASSYSGLEQFF
TGTGCCAGCAGTTACTCTGGACTCGAGCAGTTCTTC
>TRBV27|TRBD1|once|TRBJ1-1
CASTTDPDDRGLTEAFF
TGTGCCAGCACAACCGACCCCGACGACAGGGGGCTTACTGAAGCTTTCTTT
>TRBV4-1|-|-|TRBJ2-3
CASSQDGTGDLRDTQYF
TGCGCCAGCAGCCAAGATGGAACAGGTGACCTTCGGGATACGCAGTATTTT
>TRBV30|TRBD2|-|TRBJ2-5
CAWTPPGGRADQTQYF
TGTGCCTGGACCCCCCCGGGCGGGAGGGCCGATCAGACCCAGTACTTC
>TRBV29-1|TRBD1|-|TRBJ1-3
CSVEGRTGMINTIYF
TGCAGCGTTGAGGGCCGGACAGGGATGATAAACACCATATATTTT
>TRBV5-4|TRBD2|-|TRBJ2-3
CASSSRTSGVGDTQYF
TGTGCCAGCAGCTCCCGGACTAGCGGGGTCGGGGATACGCAGTATTTT
>TRBV5-1|TRBD1|-|TRBJ2-3
CASSLRQGDTDTQYF
TGCGCCAGCAGCTTGAGACAGGGGGACACAGATACGCAGTATTTT
>TRBV5-1|TRBD2|-|TRBJ2-1
CASSFAGGPYNEQFF
TGCGCCAGCAGCTTTGCGGGGGGGCCATACAATGAGCAGTTCTTC
>TRBV4-1|-|-|TRBJ1-5
CASSPRQQSNQPQHF
TGCGCCAGCAGCCCGCGACAACAGAGCAATCAGCCCCAGCATTTT
>TRBV9|TRBD1|-|TRBJ2-2
CASSALQGASGELFF
TGTGCCAGCAGCGCATTACAGGGGGCGAGCGGGGAGCTGTTTTTT
>TRBV2|-|-|TRBJ1-1
CAREARTWETEAFF
TGTGCTAGGGAGGCTCGAACCTGGGAAACTGAAGCTTTCTTT
>TRBV27|-|-|TRBJ1-1
CASSTVDRSRYGAFF
TGTGCCAGCAGTACTGTAGACAGGTCTAGATATGGAGCTTTCTTT
>TRBV27|-|-|TRBJ2-7
CASSNNGVYEQYF
TGTGCCAGCAGCAATAACGGAGTCTACGAGCAGTACTTC
>TRBV9|TRBD2|-|TRBJ2-7
CASSVGLAGHNEQYF
TGTGCCAGCAGCGTCGGACTAGCGGGACACAACGAGCAGTACTTC
>TRBV6-4|TRBD2|-|TRBJ2-1
CATRRTSAYNEQFF
TGTGCCACCCGACGGACTAGCGCATACAATGAGCAGTTCTTC
>TRBV7-9|-|few|TRBJ1-6
CASSWAGSYNSPLHF
TGTGCCAGCAGTTGGGCGGGGTCCTATAATTCACCCCTCCACTTT
>TRBV6-4|-|-|TRBJ1-6
CASSESGRGPLHF
TGTGCCAGCAGTGAGTCCGGTAGGGGACCCCTCCACTTT
>TRBV18|-|-|TRBJ2-5
CASSRLGAGETQYF
TGTGCCAGCTCAAGGCTGGGGGCAGGAGAGACCCAGTACTTC
>TRBV5-1|-|-|TRBJ2-5
CASSFSGRGLQETQYF
TGCGCCAGCAGCTTTTCTGGGCGGGGCCTCCAAGAGACCCAGTACTTC
>TRBV10-3|-|-|TRBJ1-6
CAISERTYNSPLHF
TGTGCCATCAGTGAGCGAACTTATAATTCACCCCTCCACTTT
>TRBV18|-|-|TRBJ1-1
CASSPPAVSNTEAFF
TGTGCCAGCTCACCACCGGCGGTCTCGAACACTGAAGCTTTCTTT
>TRBV5-1|-|-|TRBJ2-3
CASSPGQGTDTQYF
TGCGCCAGCAGCCCCGGACAAGGGACAGATACGCAGTATTTT
>TRBV12-5|TRBD1|-|TRBJ2-3
CASGSGTGSTDTQYF
TGTGCTAGTGGTTCGGGGACAGGAAGCACAGATACGCAGTATTTT
>TRBV2|TRBD1|once|TRBJ1-3
CASSEKTGGLSGNTIYF
TGTGCCAGCAGTGAGAAGACAGGGGGTCTCTCTGGAAACACCATATATTTT
>TRBV5-1|TRBD1|-|TRBJ1-1
CASSAGGRNYEAFF
TGCGCCAGCAGCGCAGGGGGTAGAAATTATGAAGCTTTCTTT
>TRBV7-9|-|-|TRBJ2-3
CASSPKAAGVDTQYF
TGTGCCAGCAGCCCCAAAGCGGCAGGGGTGGATACGCAGTATTTT
>TRBV2|-|-|TRBJ1-2
CASSEGTSSYGYTF
TGTGCCAGCAGTGAAGGGACATCTTCCTATGGCTACACCTTC
>TRBV5-1|TRBD1|-|TRBJ1-5
CASSLQGAGQPQHF
TGCGCCAGCAGCTTACAGGGGGCGGGACAGCCCCAGCATTTT
>TRBV5-1|TRBD2|-|TRBJ2-1
CASSSDRTSRSYNEQFF
TGCGCCAGCAGCTCCGACCGGACTAGCCGCTCCTACAATGAGCAGTTCTTC
>TRBV9|-|-|TRBJ1-1
CASSVSKNKNTEAFF
TGTGCCAGCAGCGTCTCCAAAAACAAGAACACTGAAGCTTTCTTT
>TRBV6-6|-|-|TRBJ2-6
CASTTVRSGANVLTF
TGTGCCAGCACTACAGTCCGCTCTGGGGCCAACGTCCTGACTTTC
>TRBV21-1|-|-|TRBJ1-1
CASSKKVRAGTEAFF
TGTGCCAGCAGCAAAAAGGTCAGGGCGGGAACTGAAGCTTTCTTT
>TRBV9|TRBD2|-|TRBJ2-7
CASSVELASIDEQYF
TGTGCCAGCAGCGTAGAACTAGCGAGTATAGACGAGCAGTACTTC
>TRBV7-2|TRBD1|-|TRBJ1-2
CASSFGQGSGYTF
TGTGCCAGCAGCTTCGGACAGGGGTCTGGCTACACCTTC
>TRBV6-1|TRBD1|-|TRBJ2-7
CASSEAGQGAGEQYF
TGTGCCAGCAGTGAAGCCGGACAGGGGGCCGGGGAGCAGTACTTC
>TRBV7-8|-|few|TRBJ2-7
CASSPAAGAEQYF
TGTGCCAGCAGCCCCGCTGCAGGGGCCGAGCAGTACTTC